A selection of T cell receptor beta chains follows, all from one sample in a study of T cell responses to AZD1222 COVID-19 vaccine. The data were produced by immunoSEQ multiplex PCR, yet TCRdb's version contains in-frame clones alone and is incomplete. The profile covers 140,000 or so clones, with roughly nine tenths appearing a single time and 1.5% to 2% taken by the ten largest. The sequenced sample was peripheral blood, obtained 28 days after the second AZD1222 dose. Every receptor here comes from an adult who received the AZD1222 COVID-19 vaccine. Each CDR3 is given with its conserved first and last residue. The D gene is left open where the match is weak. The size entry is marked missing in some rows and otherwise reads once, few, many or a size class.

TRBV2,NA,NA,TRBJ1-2,CASSIESQGLYGYTF,TGTGCCAGCAGCATCGAGTCACAGGGTCTCTATGGCTACACCTTC
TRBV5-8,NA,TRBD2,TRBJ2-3,CASSPGGSGHTDTQYF,TGTGCCAGCAGCCCGGGGGGTAGCGGACACACAGATACGCAGTATTTT
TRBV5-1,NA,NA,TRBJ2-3,CASSFGLQRGTDTQYF,TGCGCCAGCAGCTTCGGTCTGCAGAGGGGCACAGATACGCAGTATTTT
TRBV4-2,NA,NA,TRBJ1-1,CASSQAGSQAFF,TGTGCCAGCAGCCAAGCCGGGAGTCAAGCTTTCTTT
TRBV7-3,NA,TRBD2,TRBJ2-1,CASSLNPGLAGGSSYNEQFF,TGTGCCAGCAGCTTAAACCCCGGACTAGCGGGAGGGAGCTCCTACAATGAGCAGTTCTTC
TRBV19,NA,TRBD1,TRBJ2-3,CASSIWGQGIRNTQYF,TGTGCCAGTAGTATATGGGGACAGGGTATTAGAAATACGCAGTATTTT
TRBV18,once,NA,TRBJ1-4,CASSPPGRNEKLFF,TGTGCCAGCTCACCACCGGGAAGAAATGAAAAACTGTTTTTT
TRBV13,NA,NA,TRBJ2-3,CASSLREGGGIHTQYF,TGTGCCAGCAGCTTACGGGAAGGGGGCGGGATACATACGCAGTATTTT
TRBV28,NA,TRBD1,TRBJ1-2,CASLPGQGRAYGYTF,TGTGCCAGCCTTCCGGGACAGGGGCGGGCCTATGGCTACACCTTC
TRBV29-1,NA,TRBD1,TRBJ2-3,CSVTDRVGTDTQYF,TGCAGCGTTACCGACAGGGTCGGCACAGATACGCAGTATTTT
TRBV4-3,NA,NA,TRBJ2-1,CASSQVVGANNEQFF,TGCGCCAGCAGCCAAGTGGTAGGCGCCAACAATGAGCAGTTCTTC
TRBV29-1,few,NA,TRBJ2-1,CSVGRTGDYVEQFF,TGCAGCGTTGGTCGCACAGGGGACTATGTTGAGCAGTTCTTC
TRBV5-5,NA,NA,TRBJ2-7,CASSLDYYEQYF,TGTGCCAGCAGCTTGGACTACTACGAGCAGTACTTC
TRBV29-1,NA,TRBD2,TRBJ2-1,CSVKRWTSGIPLIGNEQFF,TGCAGCGTCAAACGGTGGACTAGCGGGATACCCCTAATTGGCAATGAGCAGTTCTTC
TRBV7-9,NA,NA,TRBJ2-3,CASSPDLTGRSDTQYF,TGTGCCAGCAGCCCGGACTTGACAGGGAGGTCGGATACGCAGTATTTT
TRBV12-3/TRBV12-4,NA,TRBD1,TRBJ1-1,CASSNEQGTEAFF,TGTGCCAGCAGCAACGAACAGGGGACTGAAGCTTTCTTT
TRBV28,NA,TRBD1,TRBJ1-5,CAITPGQYHQPQHF,TGTGCCATTACACCGGGACAGTATCATCAGCCCCAGCATTTT
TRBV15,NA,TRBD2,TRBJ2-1,CATAPGGPYNEQFF,TGTGCCACCGCCCCGGGAGGTCCCTACAATGAGCAGTTCTTC
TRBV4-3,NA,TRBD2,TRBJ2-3,CASSQAGRTGLAGWDTQYF,TGCGCCAGCAGCCAGGCGGGACGGACGGGACTAGCGGGATGGGATACGCAGTATTTT